The present T cell receptor beta chain was sequenced within a study of T-cell reconstitution after alpha-beta-depleted transplantation in children. In this sample, this clonotype turned up a few times. A TCRbeta library incorporating unique molecular identifiers was prepared. TCRdb reanalysed the PCR reads using MiXCR and keeps one entry per CDR3 protein. Of 600,000 to 700,000 distinct CDR3 sequences in the sample, 16% were seen once. The CDR3 totals 17 residues. Germline V gives CDR1 MGHDK, CDR2 SYGVNS. Germline trimming cut 0 bases from V and 1 base from J; bases unmatched to any gene: 8. The TCR was taken from a human donor who donated a stem cell graft to a child with acute myeloid leukemia. The chain uses TRBV25-1 and TRBJ2-5; 7 nucleotides match TRBD1. The sequences come from PBMCs from the stem cell graft donor, collected from the stem cell graft. CDR3 in DNA: TGTGCCAGCAGTGAATATCTTAGCCGGGACAGCCAAGAGACCCAGTACTTC. Translation: CASSEYLSRDSQETQYF. The whole variable domain, filled in from reference TRBV25-1 and TRBJ2-5, reads EADIYQTPRYLVIGTGKKITLECSQTMGHDKMYWYQQDPGMELHLIHYSYGVNSTEKGDLSSESTVSRIRTEHFPLTLESARPSHTSQYLCASSEYLSRDSQETQYFGPGTRLLVL.